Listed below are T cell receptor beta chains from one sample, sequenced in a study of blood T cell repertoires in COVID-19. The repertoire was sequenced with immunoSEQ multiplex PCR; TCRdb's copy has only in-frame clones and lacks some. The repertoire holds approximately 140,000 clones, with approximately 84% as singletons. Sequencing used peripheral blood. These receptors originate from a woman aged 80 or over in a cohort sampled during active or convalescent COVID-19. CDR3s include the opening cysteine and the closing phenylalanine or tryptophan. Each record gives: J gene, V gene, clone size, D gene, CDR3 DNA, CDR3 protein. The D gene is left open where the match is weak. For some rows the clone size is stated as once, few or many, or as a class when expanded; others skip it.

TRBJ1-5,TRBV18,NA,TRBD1,TGTGCCAGCTCACCACCAGGGCCGGGACAGGGGGCGGGGCAGCCCCAGCATTTT,CASSPPGPGQGAGQPQHF
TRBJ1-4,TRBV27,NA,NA,TGTGCCAGCAGTCCCGGGGTGGGGTCCCGTAATGAAAAACTGTTTTTT,CASSPGVGSRNEKLFF
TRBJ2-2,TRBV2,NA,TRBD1,TGTGCCAGCAGTTGGACAGGGGACACCGGGGAGCTGTTTTTT,CASSWTGDTGELFF
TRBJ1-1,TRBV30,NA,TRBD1,TGTGCCTGGAGCCTAGACAGGGGGCGCACTGAAGCTTTCTTT,CAWSLDRGRTEAFF
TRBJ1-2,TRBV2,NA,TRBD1,TGTGCCAGCCGGGGACAGACTGATGGCTACACCTTC,CASRGQTDGYTF
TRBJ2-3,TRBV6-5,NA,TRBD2,TGTGCCAGCAGACTACTAGCGGGAGCAACAGATACGCAGTATTTT,CASRLLAGATDTQYF
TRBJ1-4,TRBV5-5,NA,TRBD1,TGTGCCAGCAGCTCCCAGGGGGCGGGTGAAAAACTGTTTTTT,CASSSQGAGEKLFF
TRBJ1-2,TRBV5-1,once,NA,TGCGCCAGCAGCTTGGAAGGCAGGGCCTCCTATGGCTACACCTTC,CASSLEGRASYGYTF
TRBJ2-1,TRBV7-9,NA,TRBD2,TGTGCCAGCAGCATTAAGCGGGGGGGCCTTAGTGAGCAGTTCTTC,CASSIKRGGLSEQFF
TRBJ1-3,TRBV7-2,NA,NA,TGTGCCAGCAGCTTTACATTGGGGGGAAGCTCTGGAAACACCATATATTTT,CASSFTLGGSSGNTIYF
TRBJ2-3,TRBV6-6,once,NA,TGTGCCAGCAACGATCGGGGGGCCACAGATACGCAGTATTTT,CASNDRGATDTQYF
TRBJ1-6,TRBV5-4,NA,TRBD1,TGTGCCAGCAGCTCCACGGACAGGGCAAGCTCCTATAATTCACCCCTCCACTTT,CASSSTDRASSYNSPLHF
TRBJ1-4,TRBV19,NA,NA,TGTGCCAGCGACGCTTTTCGGGGGAACGGTGAAAAACTGTTTTTT,CASDAFRGNGEKLFF